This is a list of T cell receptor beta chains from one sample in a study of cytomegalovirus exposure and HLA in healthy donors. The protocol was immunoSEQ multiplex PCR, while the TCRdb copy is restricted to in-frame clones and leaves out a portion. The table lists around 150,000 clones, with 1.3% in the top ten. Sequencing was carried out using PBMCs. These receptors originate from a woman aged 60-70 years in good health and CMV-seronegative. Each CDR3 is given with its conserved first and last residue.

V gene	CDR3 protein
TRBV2	CASSRLAGGNTGELFF
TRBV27	CASSSGQENYEQYF
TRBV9	CASSSTDWRKFF
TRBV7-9	CASSSRTGEESEQYF
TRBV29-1	CSVGGGGSTDTQYF
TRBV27	CASSFLTGGWGYTF
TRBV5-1	CASSLGELGYTF
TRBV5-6	CASSLGLAGDYEQYF
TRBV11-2	CASRPPGRAAGNTIYF
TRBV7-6	CASSPPVIISGANVLTF
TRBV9	CASSKTTAGYTF
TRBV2	CASKPRGTSLGGYNEQFF
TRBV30	CAWSGGPNQPQHF
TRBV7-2	CASSLGSGYTEAFF
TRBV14	CASSQYRVADTQYF
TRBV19	CASSIVLSRETQYF
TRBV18	CASSPQGTGGAGANVLTF
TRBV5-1	CASSLLIGTDSEAFF
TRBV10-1	CASSEGQTDTQYF
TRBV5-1	CASSGSGDPDTQYF
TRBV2	CASAGVYSNQPQHF
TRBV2	CASRETMGYEQYF
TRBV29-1	CGVVAGGTTDTQYF
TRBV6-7	CASSYVGAGETQYF
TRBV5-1	CASSGQGAPYEQYF
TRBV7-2	CASSPKYEQYF
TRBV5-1	CASSFKLTLAGAPRSTDTQYF
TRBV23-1	CASNSGQGTYEQYF
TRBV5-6	CERRVGDSNQPQHF
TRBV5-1	CASSFIADQETQYF
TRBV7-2	CASSGLSSGANVLTF
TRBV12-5	CASGSGLAETYEQYF
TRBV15	CATSRVQGEKLFF
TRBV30	CAWRTSGTGELFF
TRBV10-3	CAISGTQGPSTDTQYF
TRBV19	CASSSQGFNTEAFF
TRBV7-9	CASSRTDEAFF
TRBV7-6	CASSFIPGQGTSNTGELFF
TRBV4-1	CASGTTPGRSGANVLTF
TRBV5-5	CASSLAARQTHEQYF
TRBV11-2	CLTYSDNYGYTF